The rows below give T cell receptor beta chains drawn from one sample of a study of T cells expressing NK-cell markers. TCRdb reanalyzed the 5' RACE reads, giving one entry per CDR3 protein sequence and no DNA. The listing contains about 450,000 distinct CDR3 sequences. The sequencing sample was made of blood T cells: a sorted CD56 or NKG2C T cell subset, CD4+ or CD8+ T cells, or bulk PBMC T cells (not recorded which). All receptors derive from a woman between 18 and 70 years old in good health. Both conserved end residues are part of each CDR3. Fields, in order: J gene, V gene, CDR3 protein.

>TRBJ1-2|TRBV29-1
CSGGQDYGYTF
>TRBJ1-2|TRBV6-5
CASSYGQQSHYGYTF
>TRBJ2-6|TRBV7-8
CASSLAHPSSGANVLTF
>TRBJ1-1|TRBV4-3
CASSQVPDVEAFF
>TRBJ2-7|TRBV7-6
CASSLFGEAPYEQYF
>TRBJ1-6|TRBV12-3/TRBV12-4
CASSRTGSSYNSPLHF
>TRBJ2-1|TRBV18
CASSPLAGGPHNEQFF
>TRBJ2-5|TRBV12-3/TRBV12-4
CASSLGSMGQGKETQYF
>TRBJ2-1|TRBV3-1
CASSQIAGAYNEQFF
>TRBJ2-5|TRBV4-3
CASSQAGAQETQYF
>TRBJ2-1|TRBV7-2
CASSLAHSTSPQQFF
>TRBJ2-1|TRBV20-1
CSALTSGGASSYNEQFF
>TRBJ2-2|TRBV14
CASSQDRDYTGELFF
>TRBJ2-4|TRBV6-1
CASRTLARESTKNIQYF
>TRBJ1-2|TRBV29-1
CSARPGTNNYGYTF
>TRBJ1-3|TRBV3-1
CASSPGGQVGNTIYF
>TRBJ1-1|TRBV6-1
CASSLQGGTTEAFF
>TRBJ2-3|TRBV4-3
CASSQDRLAGGIADTQYF
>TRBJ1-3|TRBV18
CASSPPTRGGNTIYF
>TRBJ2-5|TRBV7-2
CASSLLSGGQETQYF
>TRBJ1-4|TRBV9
CASSPDRLSNEKLFF
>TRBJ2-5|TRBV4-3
CASPGVAGEETQYF
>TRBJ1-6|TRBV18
CASSPQSGAGSPLHF
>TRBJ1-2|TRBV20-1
CSVSLRGVYGYTF
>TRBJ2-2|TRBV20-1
CSASGGGRAGELFF
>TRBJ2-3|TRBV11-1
CASSKTTTGGRTSTDTQYF
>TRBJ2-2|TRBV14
CASSQSRSTGELFF
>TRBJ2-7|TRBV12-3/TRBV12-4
CASRGLAGTYEQYF
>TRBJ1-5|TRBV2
CASSGDREFQPQHF
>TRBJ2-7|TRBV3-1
CASSQDYAGKGEQYF
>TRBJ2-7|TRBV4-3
CASSQDLTLSYEQYF
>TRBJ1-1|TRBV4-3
CASSQDKALMNTEAFF
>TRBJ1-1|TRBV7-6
CASSRQGLGEAFF
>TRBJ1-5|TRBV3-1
CASSLGQVRNQPQHF
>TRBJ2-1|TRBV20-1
CSARDFWAYRDGDNEQFF
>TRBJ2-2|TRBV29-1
CSGRDSRATGELFF
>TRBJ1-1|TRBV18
CASLKTGQSTEAFF
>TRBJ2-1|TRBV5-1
CASTRDLGNEQFF
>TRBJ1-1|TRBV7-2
CASSYQGPMNTEAFF
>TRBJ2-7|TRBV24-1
CATSAFGTSGSYEQYF
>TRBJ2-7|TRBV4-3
CASSPLLGSSYEQYF
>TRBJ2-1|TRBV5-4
CASSLIPSSYNEQFF
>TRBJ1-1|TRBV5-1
CASTSGGGRAEAFF
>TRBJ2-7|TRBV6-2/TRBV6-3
CASTHRKPSYEQYF
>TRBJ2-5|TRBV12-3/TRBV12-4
CASRGGRAETQYF
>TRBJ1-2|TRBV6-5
CASSWDSVYGYTF
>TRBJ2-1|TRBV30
CACLAEGRNLALYNEQFF
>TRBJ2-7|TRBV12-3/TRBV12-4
CASREGLVSYEQYF
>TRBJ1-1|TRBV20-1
CSARANSNTEAFF
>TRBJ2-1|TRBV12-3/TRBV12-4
CASSLQGGPTEQFF
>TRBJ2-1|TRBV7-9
CASSLKEAVGQFF
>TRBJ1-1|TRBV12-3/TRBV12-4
CASIPGQGHTEAFF
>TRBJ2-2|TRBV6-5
CASSYRRASGGELFF
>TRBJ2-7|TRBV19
CASSTGTGISEQYF
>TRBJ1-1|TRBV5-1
CASSLGPTENTEAFF
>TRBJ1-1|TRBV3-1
CASSQVGQSEAFF
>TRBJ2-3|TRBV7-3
CASSLTPGNTDTQYF
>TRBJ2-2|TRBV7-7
CASSPPEASNGELFF
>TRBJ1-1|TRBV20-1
CSAKPGGNTEAFF
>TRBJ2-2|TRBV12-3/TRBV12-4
CASSLSRTGELFF